This T cell receptor (delta chain) was identified in a study of Vδ1+ human thymocytes. The template was reverse-transcribed extracted RNA. The CDR3 regions were amplified by multiplex PCR from V-gene primers to a constant-region primer. TCRdb re-identified clones in the multiplex PCR reads via CATT. Of 70,000 to 90,000 delta-chain clones listed, approximately 34% were seen once; the top ten hold 0.2% to 0.3%. The CDR3 spans 14 residues. Germline V lookup: CDR1 TSWWSYY, CDR2 QGS. The germline V and J ends were trimmed by 0 bases and 4 bases, with 9 bases remaining between them. Overall study results and limits: Thymic TRG and TRD repertoires appeared highly polyclonal, with Gaussian CDR3 length distributions.

Worth noting for this clone: Its antigen is unidentified.

The origin of this receptor is a boy younger than two who had congenital heart surgery. Sequencing was performed on Vdelta1+ gamma-delta thymocytes from the thymus. Subset denoted: FACS-sorted CD3+ TCRalphabeta- TCRVdelta1+ TCRVdelta2- thymocytes. The V call is TRDV1, the J call TRDJ1; D is ambiguous. CDR3 DNA: TGTGCTCTTGGGGAACTCTCTTGTGGCGATAAACTCATCTTT. Protein product: CALGELSCGDKLIF.